This T cell receptor beta chain was sequenced in a study of regulatory T cells in long-lasting Graves disease (dated by TCRdb to the early 2020s). General notes on the study: Persistent Graves' disease was defined as antithyroid drug treatment for over 5 years with persistently positive TSH receptor autoantibodies. In the clinical cohort, patients with persistent Graves' disease had used antithyroid drugs for an average of about 10.3 years. Patients with persistent Graves' disease were compared with patients with newly diagnosed Graves' disease using TCR sequencing and RNA sequencing of peripheral blood. The study took place in China and was registered as a clinical trial. A total of about 33 samples underwent TCR sequencing, from roughly 13 patients with persistent Graves' disease and roughly 20 patients with newly diagnosed Graves' disease. General study outcomes and caveats: Compared with newly diagnosed patients, patients with persistent Graves' disease had lower TCR Shannon entropy and fewer highly expanded clones, which suggests clonal expansion. The study examined only peripheral blood because the primary lesion, thyroid tissue, could not be accessed. Sequencing and analysis were limited to the TCR beta chain. A larger number of public clonotypes was shared among persistent patients (under 3,000) than among newly diagnosed patients (around 890). Persistent disease showed preferential use of TRBV28, TRBJ1-2 and TRBJ2-5, whereas newly diagnosed disease favored TRBV20-1 and TRBJ2-1. As a limitation, the authors acknowledged that the small sample size may reduce accuracy.

Libraries were prepared through multiplex PCR. TCRdb names Illumina HiSeq 4000 as the instrument used. TCR beta libraries were built with iRepertoire HTBI primers and Arm-PCR amplification of CDR3 regions. Before sequencing, the PCR products underwent gel purification. From the authors' description of their analysis: A total of fewer than 70 TRBV and about 13 TRBJ segments were identified across samples and were used for gene usage analysis of CDR3 amino acid clonotypes. COPE and FqMerger were used to merge the filtered high-quality paired reads into contigs. BLAST was used to align contigs to IMGT TRBV, TRBD and TRBJ reference genes, with CDR3 defined following IMGT. Highly expanded clones were defined as clonotypes with a frequency above 0.1%. Repertoire diversity was measured by Shannon entropy, and V-J evenness by the Gini coefficient. Clonotypes shared by more than one individual were considered public. TCRdb took the public reads, trimmed them with fastp at Q25, ran MiXCR for clone calling and kept in-frame beta chains. When rows share a CDR3 protein, they turn into one entry using the most common DNA and genes. The V and J calls here are based on TCRdb, not the publication. The sample table holds 600,000 to 850,000 distinct CDR3 sequences, of which approximately 31% were seen once. The ten most abundant clones make up about two fifths of the sample.

The time point label here, explained by the study, means: persistent/refractory GD, antithyroid drugs over 5 years with positive TRAb. RNA was extracted from PBMCs in TRIzol for both TCR sequencing and RNA sequencing. The diagnosis of Graves' disease followed American Thyroid Association guidelines. Patients were recruited from an endocrinology department in Xi'an, China. From each patient, approximately 9 milliliters of peripheral blood was collected into an EDTA anticoagulant tube. Ficoll Paque Plus density gradient separation was used to isolate PBMCs, and no further T cell sorting was performed. An Agilent 2100 Bioanalyzer and agarose gel were used to check RNA quality, while a NanoDrop 2000 measured RNA concentration. The CDR3 measures 14 amino acids from cysteine to phenylalanine. Only CDR3 DNA is held: 42 bases, read in frame from base 1. V lost 6 bases and J lost 5 bases, and the count of bases not matched to a germline gene is 6. Taken from the germline V gene (reference sequence), the CDR1 and CDR2 loops are DFQATT and SNEGSKA.

In this sample, this clonotype turned up a few times. The antigen it recognizes is unknown. No per-base quality is available; no much larger clone lies one base away. The V gene is TRBV20-1 and the J gene is TRBJ1-5, with 11 central nucleotides matching TRBD1. The sequence came from a female donor with Graves disease. The source material was peripheral blood mononuclear cells (PBMCs), sampled when the disease was refractory, from a patient treated with antithyroid drugs. The CDR3 is CSARTGGVYQPQHF. The bases are TGCAGTGCACGGACAGGGGGCGTCTATCAGCCCCAGCATTTT.